The rows below give T cell receptor beta chains drawn from one sample of a study of cytomegalovirus exposure and HLA in healthy donors. Produced via immunoSEQ multiplex PCR; TCRdb's table is partial and in-frame only. There are around 160,000 clones in the sample; around two thirds occur only once, and 1.5% to 2% lies in the top ten. The specimen was PBMCs. The source of these receptors is a woman younger than 35 in good health and CMV-seronegative. CDR3s include the opening cysteine and the closing phenylalanine or tryptophan.

V,J,CDR3
TRBV5-1,TRBJ2-1,CASSLAWDSDYNEQFF
TRBV15,TRBJ2-4,CATSRGGVAKNSQYF
TRBV7-9,TRBJ1-3,CASSSKGGPGNTIYF
TRBV28,TRBJ2-7,CASTWGQGLFEQYF
TRBV11-2,TRBJ1-2,CASSLLDRDRKGYTF
TRBV19,TRBJ1-5,CASMRDSNQPQHF
TRBV25-1,TRBJ2-5,CASSDLASGGQETQYF
TRBV6-5,TRBJ2-7,CASSRDSFSYEQYF
TRBV19,TRBJ2-1,CASSIGGNSYNEQFF
TRBV5-4,TRBJ2-5,CASSYGTGGEETQYF
TRBV7-2,TRBJ1-1,CASDRGQANTEAFF
TRBV7-3,TRBJ1-1,CASSFTGGDTEAFF
TRBV7-9,TRBJ2-1,CSSSLASGGPLDEQFF
TRBV4-2,TRBJ1-2,CASSQGSPGTAYGYTF
TRBV13,TRBJ2-3,CASSSQGHFTDTQYF
TRBV2,TRBJ2-7,CASRRTYEQYF
TRBV7-2,TRBJ2-3,CASSRAGVTDTQYF
TRBV28,TRBJ2-1,CASSLPGTAQFF
TRBV10-3,TRBJ1-2,CASSYQNGYTF
TRBV7-9,TRBJ2-3,CASSLNSGSTDTQYF
TRBV5-1,TRBJ2-2,CASSSLAGDHTGELFF
TRBV5-6,TRBJ1-4,CASSRRGGGEKLFF
TRBV5-1,TRBJ1-1,CASSPGQGPMNTEAFF
TRBV6-6,TRBJ2-1,CASSWSAASGSYEQFF
TRBV10-1,TRBJ1-1,CASSSKLDTEAFF
TRBV7-7,TRBJ2-5,CASSSSGGRETQYF
TRBV28,TRBJ2-7,CASIYQGRQYF
TRBV18,TRBJ2-5,CASSPGTGSFRETQYF